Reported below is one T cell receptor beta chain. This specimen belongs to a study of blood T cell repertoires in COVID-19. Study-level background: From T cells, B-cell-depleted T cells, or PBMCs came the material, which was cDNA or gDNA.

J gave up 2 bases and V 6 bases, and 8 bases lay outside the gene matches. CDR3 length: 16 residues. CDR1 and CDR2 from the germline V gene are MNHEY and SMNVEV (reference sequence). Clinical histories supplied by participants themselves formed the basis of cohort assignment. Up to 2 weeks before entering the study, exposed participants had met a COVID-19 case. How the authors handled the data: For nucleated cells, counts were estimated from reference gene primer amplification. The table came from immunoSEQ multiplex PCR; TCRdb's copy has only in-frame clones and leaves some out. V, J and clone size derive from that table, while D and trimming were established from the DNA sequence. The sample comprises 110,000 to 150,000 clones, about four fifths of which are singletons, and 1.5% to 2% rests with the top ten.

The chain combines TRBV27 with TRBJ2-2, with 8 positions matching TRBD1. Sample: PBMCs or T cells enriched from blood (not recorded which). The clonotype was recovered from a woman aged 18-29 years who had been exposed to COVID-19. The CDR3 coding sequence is TGTGCCAGCAGACTAAAAGGACAGGGCAACACCGGGGAGCTGTTTTTT. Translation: CASRLKGQGNTGELFF.